Below, one T cell receptor beta chain is given with its context. Its specificity is unknown. CDR1 SEHNR and CDR2 FQNEAQ come from the germline V gene (reference sequence). The CDR3 contains 18 residues. J gave up 6 bases and V 6 bases, and 11 bases lay outside the gene matches. Healthy bone marrow donors supplied every sample. At the time of sampling, donors were nominally healthy, though unrecorded immune exposures were likely. This entry comes from a study of cytomegalovirus exposure and HLA in healthy donors. Study-wide results and caveats: Presence/absence results assume similar sequencing depth per donor, which may not hold.

PCR was performed using 60 Vbeta and 13 Jbeta primers. Clones were read by immunoSEQ multiplex PCR, and TCRdb kept only the in-frame ones, dropping some. Among 160,000 or so clones, around 84% were seen once, and the ten largest hold 7.5% to 9%. The sequence derives from a male donor in good health and CMV-seropositive. Sequencing was done on a sample of PBMCs. The V and J genes are TRBV7-9 and TRBJ2-1, with 16 bases aligning to TRBD2. CDR3 DNA: TGTGCCAGCAGTCCGGGGACTAGCGGGAGGGCCAGGTTCAATGAGCAGTTCTTC. Translated, it gives CASSPGTSGRARFNEQFF.